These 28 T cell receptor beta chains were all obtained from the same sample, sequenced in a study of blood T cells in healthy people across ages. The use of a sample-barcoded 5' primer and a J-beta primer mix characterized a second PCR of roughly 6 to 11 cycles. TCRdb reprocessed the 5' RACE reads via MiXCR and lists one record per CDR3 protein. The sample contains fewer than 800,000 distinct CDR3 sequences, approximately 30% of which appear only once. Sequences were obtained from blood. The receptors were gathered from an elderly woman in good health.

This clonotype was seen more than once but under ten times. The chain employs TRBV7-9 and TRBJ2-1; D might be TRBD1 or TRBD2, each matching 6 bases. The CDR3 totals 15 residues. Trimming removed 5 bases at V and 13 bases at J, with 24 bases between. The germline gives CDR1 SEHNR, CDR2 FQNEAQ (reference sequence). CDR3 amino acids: CASSGLGGRQETQFF. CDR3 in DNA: TGTGCCAGCAGCGGTTTAGGGGGGCGACAAGAGACCCAGTTCTTC.

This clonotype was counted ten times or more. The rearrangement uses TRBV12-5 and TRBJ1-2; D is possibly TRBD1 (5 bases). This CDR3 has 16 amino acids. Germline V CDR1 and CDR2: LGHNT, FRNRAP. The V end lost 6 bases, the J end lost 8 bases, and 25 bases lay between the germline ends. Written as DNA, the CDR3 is TGTGCTAGTGGCTACCGGCAGGGTCCCCTTCTCCACGGCTACACCTTC. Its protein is CASGYRQGPLLHGYTF.

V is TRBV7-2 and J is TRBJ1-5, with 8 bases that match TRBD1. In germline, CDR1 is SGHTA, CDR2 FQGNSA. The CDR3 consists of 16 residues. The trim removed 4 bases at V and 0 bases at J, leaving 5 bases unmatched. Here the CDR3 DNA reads TGTGCCAGCAGCTCCCCTACAGGGGGTAGCAATCAGCCCCAGCATTTT. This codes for CASSSPTGGSNQPQHF.

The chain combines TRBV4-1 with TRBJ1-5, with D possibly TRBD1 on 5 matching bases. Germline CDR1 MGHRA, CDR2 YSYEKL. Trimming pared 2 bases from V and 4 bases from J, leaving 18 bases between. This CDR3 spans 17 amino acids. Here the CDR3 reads CASSQSGDPRDNQPQHF. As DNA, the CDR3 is TGCGCCAGCAGCCAAAGCGGAGATCCCAGGGATAATCAGCCCCAGCATTTT.

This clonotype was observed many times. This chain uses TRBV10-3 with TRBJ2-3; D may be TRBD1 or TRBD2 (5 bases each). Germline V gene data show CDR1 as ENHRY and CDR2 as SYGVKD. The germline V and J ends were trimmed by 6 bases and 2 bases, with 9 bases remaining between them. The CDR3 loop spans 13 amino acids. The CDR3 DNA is TGTGCCATCAGGTGGGGGAACACAGATACGCAGTATTTT. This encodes CAIRWGNTDTQYF.

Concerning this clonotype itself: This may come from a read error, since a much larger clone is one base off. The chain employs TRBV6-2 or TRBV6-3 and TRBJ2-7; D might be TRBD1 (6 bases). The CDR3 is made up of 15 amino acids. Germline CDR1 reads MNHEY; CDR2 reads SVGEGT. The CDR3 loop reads CTSTIGWAGALEQYF. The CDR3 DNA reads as TGTACCAGCACCATCGGGTGGGCAGGGGCGCTCGAGCAGTACTTC.

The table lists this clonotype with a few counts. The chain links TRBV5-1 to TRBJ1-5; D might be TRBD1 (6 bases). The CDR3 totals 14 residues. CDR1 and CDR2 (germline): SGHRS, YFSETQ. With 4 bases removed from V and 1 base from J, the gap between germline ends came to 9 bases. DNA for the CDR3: TGCGCCAGCAGCGCGGGGGCGAGCAATCAGCCCCAGCATTTT. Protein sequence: CASSAGASNQPQHF.

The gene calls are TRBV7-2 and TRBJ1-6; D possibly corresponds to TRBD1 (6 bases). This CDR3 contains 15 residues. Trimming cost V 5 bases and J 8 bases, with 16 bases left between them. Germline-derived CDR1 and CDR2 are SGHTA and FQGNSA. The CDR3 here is CASSKDQGSDSPLHF. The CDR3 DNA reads TGTGCCAGCAGCAAGGACCAGGGGAGTGATTCACCCCTCCACTTT.

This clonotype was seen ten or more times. DNA of the CDR3: TGTGCCAGCACCTACGGGGGGGGGACTGAAGCTTTCTTT. Translation: CASTYGGGTEAFF. The V and J genes are TRBV6-5 and TRBJ1-1; possibly TRBD1 for D (5 bases). The germline V gene encodes CDR1 MNHEY and CDR2 SVGAGI. Trimming shortened V by 7 bases and J by 5 bases, and 14 bases separated the two germline ends. The length of the CDR3 is 13 residues.

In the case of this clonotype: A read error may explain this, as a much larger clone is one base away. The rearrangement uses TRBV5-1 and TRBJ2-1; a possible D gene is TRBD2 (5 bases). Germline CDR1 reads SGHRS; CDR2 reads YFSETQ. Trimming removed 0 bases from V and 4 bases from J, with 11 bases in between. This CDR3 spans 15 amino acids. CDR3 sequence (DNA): TGCGCCAGCAGCTTGGGACGGGGTGAATACAATGAGCAGTTCTTC. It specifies CASSLGRGEYNEQFF.

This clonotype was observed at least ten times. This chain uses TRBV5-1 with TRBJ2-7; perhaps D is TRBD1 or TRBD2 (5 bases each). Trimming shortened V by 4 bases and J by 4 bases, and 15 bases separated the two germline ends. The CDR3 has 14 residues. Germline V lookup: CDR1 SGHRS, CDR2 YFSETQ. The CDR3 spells CASSPSGRGYEQYF. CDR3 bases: TGCGCCAGCAGCCCCTCGGGACGAGGGTACGAGCAGTACTTC.

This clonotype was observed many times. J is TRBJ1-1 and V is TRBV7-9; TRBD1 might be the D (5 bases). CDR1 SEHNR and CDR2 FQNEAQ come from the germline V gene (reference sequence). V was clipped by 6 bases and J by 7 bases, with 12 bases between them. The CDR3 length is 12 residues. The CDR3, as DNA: TGTGCCAGCAGTCAGACAGTGGGTGAAGCTTTCTTT. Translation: CASSQTVGEAFF.

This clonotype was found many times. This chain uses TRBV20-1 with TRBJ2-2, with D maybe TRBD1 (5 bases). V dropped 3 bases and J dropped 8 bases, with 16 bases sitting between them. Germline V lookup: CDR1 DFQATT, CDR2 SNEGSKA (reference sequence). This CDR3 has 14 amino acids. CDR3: CSASRDSFKGELFF. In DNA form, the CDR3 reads TGCAGTGCTAGCCGTGACAGTTTTAAGGGGGAGCTGTTTTTT.

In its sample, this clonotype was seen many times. CDR3 coding DNA: TGTGCCAGCAGCGGGCCCCGACAAGAGACCCAGTACTTC. Its protein product is CASSGPRQETQYF. J is TRBJ2-5 and V is TRBV9, with D hard to call. This CDR3 has 13 residues. Germline CDR1 reads SGDLS; CDR2 reads YYNGEE. The V end lost 3 bases, the J end lost 2 bases, and 8 bases lay between the germline ends.

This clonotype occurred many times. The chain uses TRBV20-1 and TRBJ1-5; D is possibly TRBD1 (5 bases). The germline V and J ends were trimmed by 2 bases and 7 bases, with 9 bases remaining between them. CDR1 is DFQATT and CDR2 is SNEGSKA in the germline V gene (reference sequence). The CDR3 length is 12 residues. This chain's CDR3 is CSARQGEQPQHF. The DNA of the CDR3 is TGCAGTGCTAGACAGGGAGAGCAGCCCCAGCATTTT.

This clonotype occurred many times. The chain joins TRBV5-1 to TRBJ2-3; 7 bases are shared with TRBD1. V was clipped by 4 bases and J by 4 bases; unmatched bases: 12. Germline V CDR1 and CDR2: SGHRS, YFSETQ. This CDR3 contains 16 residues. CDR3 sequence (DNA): TGCGCCAGCAGCCCTTACCCCGGGACAGAGTCAGATACGCAGTATTTT. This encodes CASSPYPGTESDTQYF. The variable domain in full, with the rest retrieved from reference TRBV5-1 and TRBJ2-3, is KAGVTQTPRYLIKTRGQQVTLSCSPISGHRSVSWYQQTPGQGLQFLFEYFSETQRNKGNFPGRFSGRQFSNSRSEMNVSTLELGDSALYLCASSPYPGTESDTQYFGPGTRLTVL.

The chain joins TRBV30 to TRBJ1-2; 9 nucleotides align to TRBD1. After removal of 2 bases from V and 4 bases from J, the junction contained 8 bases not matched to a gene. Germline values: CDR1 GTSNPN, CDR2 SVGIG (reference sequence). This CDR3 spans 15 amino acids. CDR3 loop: CAWSPRDRVVYGYTF. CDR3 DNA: TGTGCCTGGAGTCCCCGGGACAGGGTGGTCTATGGCTACACCTTC.

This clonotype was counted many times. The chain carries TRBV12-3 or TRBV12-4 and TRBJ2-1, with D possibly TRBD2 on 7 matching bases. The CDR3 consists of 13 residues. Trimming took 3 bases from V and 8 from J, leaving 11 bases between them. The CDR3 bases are TGTGCCAGCAGTTTGTGGGGGGGCCATGAGCAGTTCTTC. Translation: CASSLWGGHEQFF.

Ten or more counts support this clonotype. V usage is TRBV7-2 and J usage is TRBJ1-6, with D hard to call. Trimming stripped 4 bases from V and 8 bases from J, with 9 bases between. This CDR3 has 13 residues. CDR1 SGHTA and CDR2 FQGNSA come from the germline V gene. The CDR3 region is CASSYGRDSPLHF. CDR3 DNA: TGTGCCAGCAGCTACGGAAGGGATTCACCCCTCCACTTT. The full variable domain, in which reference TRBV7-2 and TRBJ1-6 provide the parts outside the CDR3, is GAGVSQSPSNKVTEKGKDVELRCDPISGHTALYWYRQSLGQGLEFLIYFQGNSAPDKSGLPSDRFSAERTGGSVSTLTIQRTQQEDSAVYLCASSYGRDSPLHFGNGTRLTVT.

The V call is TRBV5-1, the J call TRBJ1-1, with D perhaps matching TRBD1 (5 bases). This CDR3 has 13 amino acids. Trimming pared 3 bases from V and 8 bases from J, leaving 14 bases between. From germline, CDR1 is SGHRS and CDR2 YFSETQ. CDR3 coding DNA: TGCGCCAGCAGCTCCCCAGCCGGGGCCGAAGCTTTCTTT. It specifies CASSSPAGAEAFF.

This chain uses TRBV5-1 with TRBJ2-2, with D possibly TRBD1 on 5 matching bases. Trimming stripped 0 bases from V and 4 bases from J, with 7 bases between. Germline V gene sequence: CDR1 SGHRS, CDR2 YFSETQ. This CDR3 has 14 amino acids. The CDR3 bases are TGCGCCAGCAGCTTGGGACAGCCCACCGGGGAGCTGTTTTTT. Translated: CASSLGQPTGELFF.

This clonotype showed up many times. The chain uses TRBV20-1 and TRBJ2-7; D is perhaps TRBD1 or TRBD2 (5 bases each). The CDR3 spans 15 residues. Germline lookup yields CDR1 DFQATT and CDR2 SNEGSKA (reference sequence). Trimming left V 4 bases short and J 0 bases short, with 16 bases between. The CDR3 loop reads CSATSGLVSSYEQYF. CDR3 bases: TGCAGTGCTACCTCGGGGCTGGTGAGCTCCTACGAGCAGTACTTC.

CDR3 in amino acids: CASKTDMNTEAFF. CDR3 coding DNA: TGCGCCAGCAAAACAGACATGAACACTGAAGCTTTCTTT. This chain connects TRBV5-1 to TRBJ1-1; D not certain. The CDR3 consists of 13 residues. V dropped 6 bases and J dropped 0 bases, with 9 bases sitting between them. CDR1 is SGHRS and CDR2 is YFSETQ in the germline V gene.

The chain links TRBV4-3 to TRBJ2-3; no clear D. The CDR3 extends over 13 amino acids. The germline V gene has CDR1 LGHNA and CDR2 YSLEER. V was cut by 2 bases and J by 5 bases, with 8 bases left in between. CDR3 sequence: CASSQTRGDTQYF. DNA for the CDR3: TGCGCCAGCAGCCAAACTCGTGGAGATACGCAGTATTTT.

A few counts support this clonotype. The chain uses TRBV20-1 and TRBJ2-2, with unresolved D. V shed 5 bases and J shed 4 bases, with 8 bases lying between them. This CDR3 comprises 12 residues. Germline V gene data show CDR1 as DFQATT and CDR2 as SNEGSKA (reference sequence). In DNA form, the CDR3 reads TGCAGTGCTGAGATGAGCACCGGGGAGCTGTTTTTT. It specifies CSAEMSTGELFF.

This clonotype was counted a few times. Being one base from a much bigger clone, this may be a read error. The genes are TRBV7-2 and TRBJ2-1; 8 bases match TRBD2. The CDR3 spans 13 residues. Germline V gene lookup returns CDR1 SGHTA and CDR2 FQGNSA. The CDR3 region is CASGFGGANEQFF. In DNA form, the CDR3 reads TGTGCCAGCGGCTTCGGGGGGGCCAATGAGCAGTTCTTC.

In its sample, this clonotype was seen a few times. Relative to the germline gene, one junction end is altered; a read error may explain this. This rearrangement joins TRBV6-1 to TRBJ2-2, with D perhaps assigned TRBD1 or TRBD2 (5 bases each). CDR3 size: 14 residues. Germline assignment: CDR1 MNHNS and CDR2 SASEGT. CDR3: CASKRRSDTGELFF. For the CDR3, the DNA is TGTGCCAGCAAACGGCGGTCGGACACCGGGGAGTTGTTTTTT.

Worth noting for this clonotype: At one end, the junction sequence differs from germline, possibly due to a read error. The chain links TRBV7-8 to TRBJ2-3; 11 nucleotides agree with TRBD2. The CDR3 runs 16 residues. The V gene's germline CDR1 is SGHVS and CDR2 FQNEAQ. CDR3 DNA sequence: TGTGCCGGCAGCCAGTGGACTAGCGGGAGCACAGATACGCAGTATTTT. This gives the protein CAGSQWTSGSTDTQYF.